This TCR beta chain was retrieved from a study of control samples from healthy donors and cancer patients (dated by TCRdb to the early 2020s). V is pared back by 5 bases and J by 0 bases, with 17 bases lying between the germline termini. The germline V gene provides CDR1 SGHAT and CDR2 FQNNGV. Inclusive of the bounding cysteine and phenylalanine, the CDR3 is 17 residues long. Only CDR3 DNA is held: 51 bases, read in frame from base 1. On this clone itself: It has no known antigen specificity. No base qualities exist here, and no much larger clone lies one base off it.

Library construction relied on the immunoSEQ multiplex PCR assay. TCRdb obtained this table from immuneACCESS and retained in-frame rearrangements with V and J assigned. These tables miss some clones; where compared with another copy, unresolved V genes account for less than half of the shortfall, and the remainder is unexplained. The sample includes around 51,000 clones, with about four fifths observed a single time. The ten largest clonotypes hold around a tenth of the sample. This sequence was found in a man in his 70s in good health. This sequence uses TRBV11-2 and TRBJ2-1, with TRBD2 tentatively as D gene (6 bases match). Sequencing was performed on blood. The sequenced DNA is TGTGCCAGCAGCCCTAATGGACTATCAAGCTCCTACAATGAGCAGTTCTTC. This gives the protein CASSPNGLSSSYNEQFF.